This T cell receptor (beta chain) is from a study of blood T cell repertoires in COVID-19. This CDR3 comprises 12 residues. From germline, CDR1 is SQVTM and CDR2 ANQGSEA. Trimming removed 6 bases from V and 7 bases from J; junction bases left unmatched: 2. Clones were sequenced by immunoSEQ multiplex PCR, and TCRdb holds only the in-frame ones, with some missing. This table holds roughly 250,000 clones, 80% to 90% found once. Sequenced input: peripheral blood. The chain couples TRBV29-1 to TRBJ2-1; 11 positions match TRBD1. The source of this sequence is a man aged 35-49 years with active or convalescent COVID-19. CDR3 loop: CSVGQGANEQFF. DNA for the CDR3: TGCAGCGTCGGACAGGGGGCTAATGAGCAGTTCTTC.